This TCR beta chain was profiled in a study of blood T cells in healthy people across ages. About the research overall: About one barcoded beta molecule per two T cells was captured by template switching.

Study observations and caveats: Long-lived and aged donors differed, with more naive CD4+ cells and higher diversity in the long-lived. Age brought a roughly linear fall in TCR beta diversity measured per million T cells.

This clonotype was observed a few times. Its specificity is not known. Using a J-beta primer mix together with a sample-barcoded 5' primer, a second PCR was run for roughly 6 to 12 cycles. With 12 random nucleotides, a template-switch adaptor tagged each individual cDNA molecule. MiXCR was run by TCRdb on the 5' RACE reads, yielding one entry per CDR3 protein. Found here are about 1.8 million distinct CDR3 sequences, around half of them singletons; the top ten hold over 2%. The receptor was isolated from a woman aged 40 to 50 in good health. Material: blood.

CDR3 protein: CATGIHDQETQYF. The CDR3 DNA follows: TGTGCCACGGGGATACACGATCAAGAGACCCAGTACTTC. The V gene is TRBV24-1, the J gene TRBJ2-5; D is undetermined. The CDR3 spans 13 residues. Between the trimmed V and J ends, which lost 10 bases and 2 bases, there was a span of 13 bases. CDR1 is KGHDR and CDR2 is SFDVKD in the germline V gene.